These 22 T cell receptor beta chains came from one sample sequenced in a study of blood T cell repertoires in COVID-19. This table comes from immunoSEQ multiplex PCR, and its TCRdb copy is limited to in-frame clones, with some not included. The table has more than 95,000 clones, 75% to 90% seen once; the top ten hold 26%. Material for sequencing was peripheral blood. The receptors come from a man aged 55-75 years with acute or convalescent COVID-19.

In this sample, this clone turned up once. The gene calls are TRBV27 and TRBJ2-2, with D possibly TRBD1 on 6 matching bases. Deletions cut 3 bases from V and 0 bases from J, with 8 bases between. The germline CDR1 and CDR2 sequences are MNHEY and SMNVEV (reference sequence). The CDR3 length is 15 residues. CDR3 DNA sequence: TGTGCCAGCAGTTTTGGGGGCTCGAACACCGGGGAGCTGTTTTTT. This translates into CASSFGGSNTGELFF.

The CDR3 nucleotides read TGTGCCAGCAGGGAAGGGGGGGGATTCGAGCAGTACTTC. This encodes CASREGGGFEQYF. The rearrangement uses TRBV28 and TRBJ2-7, with a tentative D call TRBD2 (7 bases). V lost 6 bases to trimming and J lost 6 bases, with 15 bases between them. The CDR3 contains 13 residues. Germline V gives CDR1 MDHEN, CDR2 SYDVKM.

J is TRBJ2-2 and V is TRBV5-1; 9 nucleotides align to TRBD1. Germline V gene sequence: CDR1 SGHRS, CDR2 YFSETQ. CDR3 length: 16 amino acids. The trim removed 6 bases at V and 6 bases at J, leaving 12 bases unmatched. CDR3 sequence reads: CASNDPGQGRAGELFF. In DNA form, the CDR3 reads TGCGCCAGCAACGACCCGGGACAGGGCCGGGCCGGGGAGCTGTTTTTT.

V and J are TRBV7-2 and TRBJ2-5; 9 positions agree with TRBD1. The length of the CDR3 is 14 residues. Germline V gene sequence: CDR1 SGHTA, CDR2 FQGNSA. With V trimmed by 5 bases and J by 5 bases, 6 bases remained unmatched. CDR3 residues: CASSHGTGTETQYF. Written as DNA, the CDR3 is TGTGCCAGCAGCCACGGGACAGGGACGGAGACCCAGTACTTC. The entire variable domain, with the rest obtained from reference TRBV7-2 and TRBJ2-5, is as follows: GAGVSQSPSNKVTEKGKDVELRCDPISGHTALYWYRQSLGQGLEFLIYFQGNSAPDKSGLPSDRFSAERTGGSVSTLTIQRTQQEDSAVYLCASSHGTGTETQYFGPGTRLLVL.

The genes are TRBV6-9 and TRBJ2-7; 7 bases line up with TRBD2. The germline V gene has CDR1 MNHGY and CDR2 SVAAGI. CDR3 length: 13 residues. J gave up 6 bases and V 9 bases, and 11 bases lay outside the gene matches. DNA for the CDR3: TGTGCCAGGGATACTAGCGTGTCAAGCGAGCAGTACGTC. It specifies CARDTSVSSEQYV.

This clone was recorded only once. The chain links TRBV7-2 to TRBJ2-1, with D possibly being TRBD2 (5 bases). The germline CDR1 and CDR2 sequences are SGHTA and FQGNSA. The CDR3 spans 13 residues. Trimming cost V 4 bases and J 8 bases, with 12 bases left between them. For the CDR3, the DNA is TGTGCCAGCAGCTCCACAGCGGTGTATGAGCAGTTCTTC. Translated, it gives CASSSTAVYEQFF. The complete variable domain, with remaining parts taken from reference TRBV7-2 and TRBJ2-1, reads GAGVSQSPSNKVTEKGKDVELRCDPISGHTALYWYRQSLGQGLEFLIYFQGNSAPDKSGLPSDRFSAERTGGSVSTLTIQRTQQEDSAVYLCASSSTAVYEQFFGPGTRLTVL.

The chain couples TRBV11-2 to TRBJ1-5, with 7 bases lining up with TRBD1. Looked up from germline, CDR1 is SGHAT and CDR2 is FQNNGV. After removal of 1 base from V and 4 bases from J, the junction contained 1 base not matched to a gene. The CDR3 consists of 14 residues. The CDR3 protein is CASSLARGNQPQHF. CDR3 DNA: TGTGCCAGCAGCTTAGCCAGGGGGAATCAGCCCCAGCATTTT.

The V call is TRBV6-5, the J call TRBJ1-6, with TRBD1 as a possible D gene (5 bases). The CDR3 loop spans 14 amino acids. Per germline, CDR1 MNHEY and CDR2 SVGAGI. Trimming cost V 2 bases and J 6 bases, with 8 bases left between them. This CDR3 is CASSYQGGNSPLHF. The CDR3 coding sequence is TGTGCCAGCAGTTACCAGGGCGGTAATTCACCCCTCCACTTT.

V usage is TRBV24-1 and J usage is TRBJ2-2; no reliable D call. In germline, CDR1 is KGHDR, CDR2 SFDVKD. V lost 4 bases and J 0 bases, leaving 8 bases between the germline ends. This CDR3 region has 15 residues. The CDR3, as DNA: TGTGCCACCAGTGACGCGACTGCGAACACCGGGGAGCTGTTTTTT. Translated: CATSDATANTGELFF.

The CDR3 loop reads CASSLVAGDGELFF. The DNA of the CDR3 is TGCGCCAGCAGCTTGGTGGCAGGGGACGGGGAGCTGTTTTTT. The genes are TRBV5-1 and TRBJ2-2, with D perhaps TRBD1 (6 bases). V lost 0 bases, J lost 7 bases, and 10 bases lay in between. This CDR3 has 14 residues. Germline V gene lookup returns CDR1 SGHRS and CDR2 YFSETQ. Full variable domain (rest looked up from reference TRBV5-1 and TRBJ2-2): KAGVTQTPRYLIKTRGQQVTLSCSPISGHRSVSWYQQTPGQGLQFLFEYFSETQRNKGNFPGRFSGRQFSNSRSEMNVSTLELGDSALYLCASSLVAGDGELFFGEGSRLTVL.

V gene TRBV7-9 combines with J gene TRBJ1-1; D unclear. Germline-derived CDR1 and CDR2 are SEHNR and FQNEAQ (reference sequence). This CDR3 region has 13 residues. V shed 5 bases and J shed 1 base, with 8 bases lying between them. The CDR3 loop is CASSVTENTEAFF. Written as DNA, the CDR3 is TGTGCCAGCAGCGTAACAGAGAACACTGAAGCTTTCTTT.

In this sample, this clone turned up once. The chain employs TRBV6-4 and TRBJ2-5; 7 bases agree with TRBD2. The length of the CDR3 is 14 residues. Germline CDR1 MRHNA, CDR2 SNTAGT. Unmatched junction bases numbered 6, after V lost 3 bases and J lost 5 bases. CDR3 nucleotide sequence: TGTGCCAGCAGTGAGAGCGGGATGGGTGAGACCCAGTACTTC. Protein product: CASSESGMGETQYF.

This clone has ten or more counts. The CDR3 DNA is TGTGCCAGCAGCTTAGGAGGGCCCATACGGGAAGCTTTCTTT. Translating gives CASSLGGPIREAFF. This chain links TRBV7-9 with TRBJ1-1; D ambiguous. V lost 1 base to trimming and J lost 8 bases, with 14 bases between them. The CDR3 has 14 residues. The germline CDR1 and CDR2 sequences are SEHNR and FQNEAQ (reference sequence).

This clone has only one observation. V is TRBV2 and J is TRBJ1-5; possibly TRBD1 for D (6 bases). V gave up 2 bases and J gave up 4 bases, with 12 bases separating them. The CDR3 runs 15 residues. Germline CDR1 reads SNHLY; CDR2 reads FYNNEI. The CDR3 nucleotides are TGTGCCAGCAGTGAATGGTCCAGGGGAAATCAGCCCCAGCATTTT. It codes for CASSEWSRGNQPQHF.

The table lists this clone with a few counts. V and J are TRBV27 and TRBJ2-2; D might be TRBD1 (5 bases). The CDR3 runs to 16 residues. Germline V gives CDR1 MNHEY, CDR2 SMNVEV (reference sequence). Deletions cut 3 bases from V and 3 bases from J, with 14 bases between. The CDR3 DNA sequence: TGTGCCAGCAGTTTCCGGCAGGGTTTCGACACCGGGGAGCTGTTTTTT. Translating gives CASSFRQGFDTGELFF.

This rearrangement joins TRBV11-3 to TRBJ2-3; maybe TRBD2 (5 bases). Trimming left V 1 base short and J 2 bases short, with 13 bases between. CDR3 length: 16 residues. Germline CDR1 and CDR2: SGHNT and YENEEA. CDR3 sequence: CASSLGGEWSTDTQYF. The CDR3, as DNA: TGTGCCAGCAGCTTAGGGGGAGAGTGGTCCACAGATACGCAGTATTTT.

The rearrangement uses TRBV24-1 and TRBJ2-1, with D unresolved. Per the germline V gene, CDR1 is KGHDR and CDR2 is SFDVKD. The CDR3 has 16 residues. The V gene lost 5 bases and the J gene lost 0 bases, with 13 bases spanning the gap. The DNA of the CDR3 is TGTGCCACCAGTGGCCTAGTTTCTACCTCCTACAATGAGCAGTTCTTC. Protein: CATSGLVSTSYNEQFF.

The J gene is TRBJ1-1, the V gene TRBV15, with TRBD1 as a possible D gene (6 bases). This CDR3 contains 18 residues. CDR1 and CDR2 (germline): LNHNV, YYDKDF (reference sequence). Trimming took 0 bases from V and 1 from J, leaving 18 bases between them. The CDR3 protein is CATSRDRGEQGSNTEAFF. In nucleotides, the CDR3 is TGTGCCACCAGCAGAGATAGAGGGGAACAGGGCTCGAACACTGAAGCTTTCTTT.

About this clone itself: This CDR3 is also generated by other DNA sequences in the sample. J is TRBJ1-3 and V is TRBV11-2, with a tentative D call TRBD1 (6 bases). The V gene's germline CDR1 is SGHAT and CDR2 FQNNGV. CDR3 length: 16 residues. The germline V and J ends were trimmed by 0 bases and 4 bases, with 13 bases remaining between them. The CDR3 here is CASSLDWQGTGNTIYF. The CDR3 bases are TGTGCCAGCAGCTTAGATTGGCAGGGGACCGGAAACACCATATATTTT.

The DNA of the CDR3 is TGTGCCAGCAGCACCATTGACAGAAACCCTACGCGGGAGCAGTACGTC. This gives the protein CASSTIDRNPTREQYV. The chain joins TRBV21-1 to TRBJ2-7; the table's D call of TRBD1 was not tested on the DNA. TRBV21-1 has pseudogene status. The CDR3 sequence is 16 residues long.

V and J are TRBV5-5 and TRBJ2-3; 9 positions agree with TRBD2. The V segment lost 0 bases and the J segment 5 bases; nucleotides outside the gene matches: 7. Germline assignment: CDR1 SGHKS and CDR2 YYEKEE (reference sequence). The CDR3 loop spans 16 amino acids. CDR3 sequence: CASSLVAGGPEDTQYF. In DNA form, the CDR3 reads TGTGCCAGCAGCTTGGTGGCGGGAGGGCCGGAAGATACGCAGTATTTT.

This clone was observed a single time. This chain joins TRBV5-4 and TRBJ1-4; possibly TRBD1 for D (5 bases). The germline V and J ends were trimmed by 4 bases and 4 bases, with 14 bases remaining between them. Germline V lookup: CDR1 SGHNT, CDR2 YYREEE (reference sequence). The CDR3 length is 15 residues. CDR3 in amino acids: CASSPGTEGNEKLFF. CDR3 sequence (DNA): TGTGCCAGCAGCCCGGGGACGGAGGGTAATGAAAAACTGTTTTTT.